This T cell receptor beta chain comes out of a study of shared clonotypes between healthy human individuals. General study points: The sampled material consisted only of blood, and tissue repertoires are likely to differ. Clonotypes which were not shared had lower generation probabilities than clonotypes that all four donors shared. When naive CD4 clonotypes were compared across a few donors, approximately 4.9% were shared.

Naive CD8 cells were CD45RO-negative, positively selected for CCR7, excluding terminally differentiated effector memory CD45RA+ cells. The run depth of the assay was deep. Assay: immunoSEQ multiplex PCR; the TCRdb copy retains only in-frame clones and omits some. The data show approximately 2,000,000 clones, just over 90% seen once. Note on this clone: Antigen specificity is unknown.

The CDR3 covers 15 residues. CDR1 and CDR2 (germline): MDHEN, SYDVKM. The V segment lost 5 bases and the J segment 7 bases; nucleotides outside the gene matches: 9. V is TRBV28 and J is TRBJ2-7; 12 positions match TRBD1. The sequence derives from a man aged 18 to 29 in good health. Some clones in this sample may be carry-over from other donors' samples. Sequencing input: naive CD8+ T cells from PBMCs. The CDR3 loop is CASSLPGQGAREQYF. In DNA form, the CDR3 reads TGTGCCAGCAGTCTTCCGGGACAGGGGGCGAGGGAGCAGTACTTC.